Presented here are 3 T cell receptor beta chains from one specimen sequenced in a study of blood T cell repertoires in COVID-19. TCRdb keeps only in-frame clones here, not all; method: immunoSEQ multiplex PCR. The repertoire holds 50,000 to 75,000 clones, with 81% as singletons. The specimen was peripheral blood. The origin of the receptors is an elderly woman with active or convalescent COVID-19.

The rearrangement links TRBV19 to TRBJ1-5; tentative D call: TRBD1 (5 bases). The ends were cut back, 7 bases at V and 7 bases at J, with 20 bases in the middle. In germline, CDR1 is LNHDA, CDR2 SQIVND (reference sequence). This CDR3 is 15 amino acids long. CDR3 coding DNA: TGTGCCAGTACCAGGTCCGAGGCAGGGTCGCAGCCCCAGCATTTT. Protein product: CASTRSEAGSQPQHF.

This chain uses TRBV13 with TRBJ1-1, with TRBD1 matching 10 bases. Germline CDR1 PRHDT, CDR2 FYEKMQ (reference sequence). This CDR3 is 15 amino acids long. Losses at the gene ends were 4 bases for V and 3 bases for J; bases not matched to a gene: 5. The CDR3 coding sequence is TGTGCCAGCAGCTCGACAGGGGGCGCGGACACTGAAGCTTTCTTT. Protein: CASSSTGGADTEAFF.

The CDR3 is CASSLAVGELFF. The CDR3 nucleotides are TGTGCCAGCAGCTTAGCGGTCGGGGAGCTGTTTTTT. J is TRBJ2-2 and V is TRBV5-4; possible D gene TRBD2, 5 bases. Trimming took 2 bases from V and 7 from J, leaving 6 bases between them. CDR1 SGHNT and CDR2 YYREEE come from the germline V gene (reference sequence). This CDR3 is 12 amino acids long. Filled out from reference TRBV5-4 and TRBJ2-2, the complete variable domain reads ETGVTQSPTHLIKTRGQQVTLRCSSQSGHNTVSWYQQALGQGPQFIFQYYREEENGRGNFPPRFSGLQFPNYSSELNVNALELDDSALYLCASSLAVGELFFGEGSRLTVL.